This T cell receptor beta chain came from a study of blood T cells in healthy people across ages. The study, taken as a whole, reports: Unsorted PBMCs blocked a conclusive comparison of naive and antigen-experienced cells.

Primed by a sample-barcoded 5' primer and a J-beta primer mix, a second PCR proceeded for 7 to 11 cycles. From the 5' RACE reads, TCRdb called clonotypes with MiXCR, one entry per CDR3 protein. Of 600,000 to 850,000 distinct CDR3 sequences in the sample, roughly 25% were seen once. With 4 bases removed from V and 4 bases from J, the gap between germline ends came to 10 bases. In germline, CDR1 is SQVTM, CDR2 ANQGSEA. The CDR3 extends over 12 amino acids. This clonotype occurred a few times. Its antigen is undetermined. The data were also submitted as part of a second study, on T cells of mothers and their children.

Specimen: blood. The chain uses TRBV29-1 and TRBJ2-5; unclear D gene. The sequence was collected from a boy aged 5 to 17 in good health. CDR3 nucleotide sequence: TGCAGCGTTGGGCCACCTGGAGAGACCCAGTACTTC. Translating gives CSVGPPGETQYF.